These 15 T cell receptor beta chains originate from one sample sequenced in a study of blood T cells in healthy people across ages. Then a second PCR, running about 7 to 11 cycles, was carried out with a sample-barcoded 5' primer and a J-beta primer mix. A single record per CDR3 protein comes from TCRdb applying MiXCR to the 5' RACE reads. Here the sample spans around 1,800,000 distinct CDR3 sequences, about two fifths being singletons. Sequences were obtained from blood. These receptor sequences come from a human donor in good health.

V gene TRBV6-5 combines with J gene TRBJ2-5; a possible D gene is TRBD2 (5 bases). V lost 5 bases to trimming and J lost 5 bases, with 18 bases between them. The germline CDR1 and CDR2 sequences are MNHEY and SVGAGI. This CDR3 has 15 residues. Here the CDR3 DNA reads TGTGCCAGCAGTGACGCCCTCGCGGGTGTGGAGACCCAGTACTTC. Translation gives CASSDALAGVETQYF.

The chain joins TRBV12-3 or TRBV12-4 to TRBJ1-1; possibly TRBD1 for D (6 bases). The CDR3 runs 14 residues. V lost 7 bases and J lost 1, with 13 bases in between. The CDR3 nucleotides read TGTGCCAGCAACCAAGGGGGTCCGAACACTGAAGCTTTCTTT. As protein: CASNQGGPNTEAFF.

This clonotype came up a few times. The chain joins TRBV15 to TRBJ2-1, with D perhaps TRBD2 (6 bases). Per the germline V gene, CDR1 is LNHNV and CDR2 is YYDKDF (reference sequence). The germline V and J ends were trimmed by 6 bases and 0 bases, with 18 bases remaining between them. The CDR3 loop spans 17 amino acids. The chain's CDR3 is CATSILLDGSSYNEQFF. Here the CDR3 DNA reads TGTGCCACCAGTATACTATTGGACGGGAGCTCCTACAATGAGCAGTTCTTC.

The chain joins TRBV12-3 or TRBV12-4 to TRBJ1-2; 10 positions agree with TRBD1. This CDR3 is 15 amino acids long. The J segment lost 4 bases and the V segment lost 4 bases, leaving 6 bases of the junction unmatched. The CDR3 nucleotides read TGTGCCAGCAGTTGGGACAGGGGCAGTAGCTATGGCTACACCTTC. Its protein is CASSWDRGSSYGYTF.

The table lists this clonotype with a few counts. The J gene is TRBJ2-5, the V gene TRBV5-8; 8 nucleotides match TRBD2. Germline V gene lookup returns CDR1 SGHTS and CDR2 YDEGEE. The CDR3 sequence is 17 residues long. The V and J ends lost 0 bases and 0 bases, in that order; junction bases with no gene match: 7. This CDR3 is CASSLGRGGTYQETQYF. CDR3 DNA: TGTGCCAGCAGCTTGGGACGGGGGGGGACCTACCAAGAGACCCAGTACTTC.

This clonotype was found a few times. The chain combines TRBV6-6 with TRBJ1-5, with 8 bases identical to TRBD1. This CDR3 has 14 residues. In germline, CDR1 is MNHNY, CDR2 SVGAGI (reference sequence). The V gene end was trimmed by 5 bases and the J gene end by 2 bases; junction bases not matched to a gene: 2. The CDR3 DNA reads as TGTGCCAGCAGTGGACAGGGTCGCAATCAGCCCCAGCATTTT. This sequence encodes CASSGQGRNQPQHF.

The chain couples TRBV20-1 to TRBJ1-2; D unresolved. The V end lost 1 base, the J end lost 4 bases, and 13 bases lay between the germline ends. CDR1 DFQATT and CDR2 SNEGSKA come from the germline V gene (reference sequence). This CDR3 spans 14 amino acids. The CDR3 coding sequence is TGCAGTGCTAGAGGCCCGGGTGCCTCCTATGGCTACACCTTC. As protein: CSARGPGASYGYTF.

Written as DNA, the CDR3 is TGTGCCAGCAGTCCGGATTCGTGGGGGGCTAACTATGGCTACACCTTC. Its protein is CASSPDSWGANYGYTF. The chain couples TRBV7-9 to TRBJ1-2, with TRBD1 as a possible D gene (5 bases). This CDR3 spans 16 amino acids. Germline V CDR1 and CDR2: SEHNR, FQNEAQ (reference sequence). The V end lost 6 bases, the J end lost 0 bases, and 17 bases lay between the germline ends.

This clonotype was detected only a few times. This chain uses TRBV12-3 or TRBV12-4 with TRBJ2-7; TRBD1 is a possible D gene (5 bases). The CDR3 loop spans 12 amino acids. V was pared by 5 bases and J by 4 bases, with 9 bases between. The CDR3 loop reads CASSLKGYEQYF. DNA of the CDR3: TGTGCCAGCAGTCTTAAGGGGTACGAGCAGTACTTC.

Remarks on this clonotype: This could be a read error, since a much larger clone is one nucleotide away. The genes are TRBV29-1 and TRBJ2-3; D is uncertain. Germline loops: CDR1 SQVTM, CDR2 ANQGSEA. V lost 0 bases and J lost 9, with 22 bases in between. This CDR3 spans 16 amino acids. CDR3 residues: CSVEDRVTLAVSTQYF. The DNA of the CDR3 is TGCAGCGTTGAAGATCGGGTGACTCTGGCTGTTAGCACGCAGTATTTT.

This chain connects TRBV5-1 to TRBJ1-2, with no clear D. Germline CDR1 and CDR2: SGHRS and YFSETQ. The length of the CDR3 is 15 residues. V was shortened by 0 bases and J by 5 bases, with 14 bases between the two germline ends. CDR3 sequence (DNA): TGCGCCAGCAGCTTGGCCGAAATGTCCCCATATGGCTACACCTTC. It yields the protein CASSLAEMSPYGYTF.

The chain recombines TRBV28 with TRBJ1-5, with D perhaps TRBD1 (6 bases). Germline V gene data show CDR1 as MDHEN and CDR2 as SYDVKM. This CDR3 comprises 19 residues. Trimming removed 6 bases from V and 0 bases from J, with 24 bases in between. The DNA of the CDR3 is TGTGCCAGCAGGAATCTGGACAGCAAAAATCACGGTAGCAATCAGCCCCAGCATTTT. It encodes CASRNLDSKNHGSNQPQHF. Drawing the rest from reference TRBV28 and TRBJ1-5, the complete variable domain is DVKVTQSSRYLVKRTGEKVFLECVQDMDHENMFWYRQDPGLGLRLIYFSYDVKMKEKGDIPEGYSVSREKKERFSLILESASTNQTSMYLCASRNLDSKNHGSNQPQHFGDGTRLSIL.

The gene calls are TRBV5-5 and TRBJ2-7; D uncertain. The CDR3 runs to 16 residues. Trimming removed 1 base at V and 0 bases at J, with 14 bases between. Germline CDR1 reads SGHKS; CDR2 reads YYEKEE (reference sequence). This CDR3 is CASSLSFSQISYEQYF. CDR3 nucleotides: TGTGCCAGCAGCTTGTCTTTCTCCCAGATCTCCTACGAGCAGTACTTC.

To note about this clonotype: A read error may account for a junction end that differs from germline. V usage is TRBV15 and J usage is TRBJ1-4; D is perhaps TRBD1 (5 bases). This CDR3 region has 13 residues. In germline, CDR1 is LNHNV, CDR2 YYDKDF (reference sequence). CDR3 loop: CATQTLMQGKRFF. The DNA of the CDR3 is TGTGCCACCCAAACTCTGATGCAGGGTAAACGGTTTTTT. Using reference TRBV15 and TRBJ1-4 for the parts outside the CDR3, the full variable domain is DAMVIQNPRYQVTQFGKPVTLSCSQTLNHNVMYWYQQKSSQAPKLLFHYYDKDFNNEADTPDNFQSRRPNTSFCFLDIRSPGLGDTAMYLCATQTLMQGKRFFGSGTQLSVL.

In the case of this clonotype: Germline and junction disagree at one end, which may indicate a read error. The CDR3: CANSRTGHSYGYTF. The CDR3, as DNA: TGTGCCAACAGTCGAACGGGACACAGCTATGGCTACACCTTC. The rearrangement links TRBV6-5 to TRBJ1-2; a possible D gene is TRBD1 (6 bases). The germline V gene has CDR1 MNHEY and CDR2 SVGAGI. There are 14 residues in the CDR3.